This TCR beta chain was captured in a study of T cells in Graves' hyperthyroidism and ophthalmopathy. RNA transcripts gave rise to amplified TCR beta CDR3 regions. HTBI primers were the set used in a first-round RT-PCR of the TCR CDR3. Each CDR3 protein is one row after TCRdb ran MiXCR on the multiplex PCR reads. The repertoire has roughly 660,000 distinct CDR3 sequences, around 16% of them found once; the top ten carry 15%. The CDR3 is 15 residues long. V gave up 0 bases and J gave up 10 bases, with 18 bases separating them. Germline-derived CDR1 and CDR2 are LGHDT and YNNKEL (reference sequence). Fresh 10 ml peripheral blood yielded PBMCs.

This clonotype was sampled from a man between 45 and 60 years old with Graves' hyperthyroidism. The sample consisted of blood. This sequence joins TRBV3-1 and TRBJ1-1; D uncertain. The CDR3 DNA reads as TGTGCCAGCAGCCAAGATTGGTCAGGTTTATTAGGAGCTTTCTTT. This sequence encodes CASSQDWSGLLGAFF.